The 12 T cell receptor beta chains below all came from one sample that was sequenced in a study of cytomegalovirus exposure and HLA in healthy donors. Vbeta (60) and Jbeta (13) primers were used in the PCR. Profiled with immunoSEQ multiplex PCR; TCRdb holds only in-frame clones, not every one. The sample comprises 130,000 or so clones, approximately 82% of which are singletons, and more than 1.5% rests with the top ten. Sequencing input: PBMCs. These receptors originate from a man aged 35 to 55 in good health and CMV-seronegative.

The J gene is TRBJ2-1, the V gene TRBV27; D is ambiguous. Germline V gene data show CDR1 as MNHEY and CDR2 as SMNVEV (reference sequence). This CDR3 region has 16 residues. V was pared by 6 bases and J by 0 bases, with 15 bases between. CDR3 region: CASRQVPTSSYNEQFF. CDR3 bases: TGTGCCAGCAGGCAGGTGCCTACGAGCTCCTACAATGAGCAGTTCTTC.

The chain uses TRBV28 and TRBJ2-7; 7 bases map to TRBD2. V was pared by 11 bases and J by 1 base, with 14 bases of the junction left unmatched. CDR1 and CDR2 from the germline V gene are MDHEN and SYDVKM. There are 15 residues in the CDR3. CDR3 nucleotide sequence: TGTGCCGGCACCGTCGGGGGGAACCCATCCTACGAGCAGTACTTC. This codes for CAGTVGGNPSYEQYF.

This chain connects TRBV4-1 to TRBJ2-1, with D perhaps TRBD2 (6 bases). Germline V gives CDR1 MGHRA, CDR2 YSYEKL. Trimming removed 6 bases at V and 4 bases at J, with 13 bases between. The length of the CDR3 is 14 residues. In DNA, the CDR3 is TGCGCCAGCAGTCCGGGACTCTCATACAATGAGCAGTTCTTC. Translated, it gives CASSPGLSYNEQFF.

The chain employs TRBV5-1 and TRBJ1-3; D remains unclear. CDR3 length: 16 amino acids. The V gene lost 0 bases and the J gene lost 0 bases, with 10 bases spanning the gap. CDR1 SGHRS and CDR2 YFSETQ come from the germline V gene. For the CDR3, the DNA is TGCGCCAGCAGCTTGGGGGCAGCCGACTCTGGAAACACCATATATTTT. Protein: CASSLGAADSGNTIYF.

This sequence joins TRBV28 and TRBJ2-1, with TRBD2 identical over 16 bases. The CDR3 has 20 amino acids. V was pared by 1 base and J by 1 base, with 7 bases of the junction left unmatched. From germline, CDR1 is MDHEN and CDR2 SYDVKM. The CDR3 region has the DNA TGTGCCAGCAGTTTATCCCTGGGACTAGCGGGAGGGGCATCCTACAATGAGCAGTTCTTC. It yields the protein CASSLSLGLAGGASYNEQFF.

This chain links TRBV6-6 with TRBJ1-6; possibly TRBD1 for D (6 bases). Germline values: CDR1 MNHNY, CDR2 SVGAGI (reference sequence). Deletions cut 6 bases from V and 7 bases from J, with 10 bases between. The CDR3 sequence is 13 residues long. The CDR3 is CASSMQGNSPLHF. The CDR3 DNA follows: TGTGCCAGCAGCATGCAGGGGAATTCACCCCTCCACTTT.

This rearrangement joins TRBV5-6 to TRBJ1-4; 8 nucleotides agree with TRBD1. The CDR3 sequence is 15 residues long. Trimming removed 4 bases from V and 3 bases from J; junction bases left unmatched: 5. Germline V gives CDR1 SGHDT, CDR2 YYEEEE. CDR3 loop: CASSPPGGPNEKLFF. CDR3 sequence (DNA): TGTGCCAGCAGCCCTCCAGGGGGCCCTAATGAAAAACTGTTTTTT.

The chain combines TRBV9 with TRBJ2-1, with 9 bases lining up with TRBD2. With 1 base clipped from V and 7 bases from J, the junction kept 6 bases outside the gene matches. Germline CDR1 SGDLS, CDR2 YYNGEE. This CDR3 has 15 residues. CDR3 bases: TGTGCCAGCAGCGTAATGGGCGGGAGGGGTAATGAGCAGTTCTTC. Its protein is CASSVMGGRGNEQFF.

This clone has just a few counts. The chain has TRBV7-2 and TRBJ2-7; maybe TRBD2 (5 bases). Germline loops: CDR1 SGHTA, CDR2 FQGNSA. The CDR3 totals 12 residues. Trimming took 4 bases from V and 5 from J, leaving 9 bases between them. This CDR3 reads CASSYGVNEQYF. The CDR3 region has the DNA TGTGCCAGCAGCTACGGGGTGAACGAGCAGTACTTC.

The chain employs TRBV11-3 and TRBJ1-4; 9 positions agree with TRBD1. The CDR3 is 13 amino acids. V trimming: 4 bases; J trimming: 8 bases; junction bases outside the gene matches: 2. Germline CDR1 and CDR2: SGHNT and YENEEA. The CDR3, as DNA: TGTGCCAGCAGCTCCGGACAGGGGGAAAAACTGTTTTTT. The encoded protein is CASSSGQGEKLFF.

The rearrangement joins TRBV7-9 to TRBJ1-6, with D unclear. V shed 4 bases and J shed 8 bases, with 9 bases lying between them. The germline CDR1 and CDR2 sequences are SEHNR and FQNEAQ (reference sequence). This CDR3 region has 13 residues. The CDR3 sequence is CASSYGSDSPLHF. The CDR3 bases are TGTGCCAGCAGCTACGGTTCGGATTCACCCCTCCACTTT.

The chain combines TRBV4-3 with TRBJ1-1; perhaps TRBD1 as D (5 bases). The CDR3 sequence is 13 residues long. V dropped 2 bases and J dropped 5 bases, with 9 bases sitting between them. Germline V gene lookup returns CDR1 LGHNA and CDR2 YSLEER. The CDR3 region has the DNA TGCGCCAGCAGCCAAAACAGGTTTACTGAAGCTTTCTTT. This gives the protein CASSQNRFTEAFF.